This T cell receptor beta chain originates from a study of response to subunit inactivated influenza vaccine. Using its own MiXCR run on the RT-PCR reads, TCRdb lists one record per CDR3 protein. The table lists under 750,000 distinct CDR3 sequences, 12% of them singletons, with about a tenth in the top ten. Germline trimming cut 3 bases from V and 0 bases from J; bases unmatched to any gene: 8. Germline V gives CDR1 SGHVS, CDR2 FNYEAQ. The CDR3 runs to 17 residues. Ten or more counts support this clonotype. Its matching antigen is unknown. Overall study results and limits: New T cells are recruited in small numbers by each seasonal influenza vaccination, according to the authors' suggestion.

The TCR comes from a man aged 50 or older who received an inactivated influenza vaccine. The material was PBMCs from blood, obtained on the day of vaccination. The chain joins TRBV7-6 to TRBJ2-1; 7 positions agree with TRBD2. The CDR3 sequence: CASSFDRGGSSYNEQFF. CDR3 DNA sequence: TGTGCCAGCAGCTTCGATAGGGGCGGGAGCTCCTACAATGAGCAGTTCTTC.